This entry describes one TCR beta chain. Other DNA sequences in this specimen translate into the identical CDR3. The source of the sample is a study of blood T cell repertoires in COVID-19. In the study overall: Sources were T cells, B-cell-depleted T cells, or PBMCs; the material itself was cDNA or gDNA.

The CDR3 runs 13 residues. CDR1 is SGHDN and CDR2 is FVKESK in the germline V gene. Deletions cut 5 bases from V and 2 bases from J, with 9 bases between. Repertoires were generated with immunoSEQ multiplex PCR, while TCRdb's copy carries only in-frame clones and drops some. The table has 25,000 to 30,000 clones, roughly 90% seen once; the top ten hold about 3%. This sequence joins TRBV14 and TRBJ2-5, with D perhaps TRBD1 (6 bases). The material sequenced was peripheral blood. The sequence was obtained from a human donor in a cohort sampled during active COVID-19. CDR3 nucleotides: TGTGCCAGCAGCTGGACAGCTCAAGAGACCCAGTACTTC. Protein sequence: CASSWTAQETQYF. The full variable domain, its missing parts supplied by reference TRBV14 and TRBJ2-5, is EAGVTQFPSHSVIEKGQTVTLRCDPISGHDNLYWYRRVMGKEIKFLLHFVKESKQDESGMPNNRFLAERTGGTYSTLKVQPAELEDSGVYFCASSWTAQETQYFGPGTRLLVL.